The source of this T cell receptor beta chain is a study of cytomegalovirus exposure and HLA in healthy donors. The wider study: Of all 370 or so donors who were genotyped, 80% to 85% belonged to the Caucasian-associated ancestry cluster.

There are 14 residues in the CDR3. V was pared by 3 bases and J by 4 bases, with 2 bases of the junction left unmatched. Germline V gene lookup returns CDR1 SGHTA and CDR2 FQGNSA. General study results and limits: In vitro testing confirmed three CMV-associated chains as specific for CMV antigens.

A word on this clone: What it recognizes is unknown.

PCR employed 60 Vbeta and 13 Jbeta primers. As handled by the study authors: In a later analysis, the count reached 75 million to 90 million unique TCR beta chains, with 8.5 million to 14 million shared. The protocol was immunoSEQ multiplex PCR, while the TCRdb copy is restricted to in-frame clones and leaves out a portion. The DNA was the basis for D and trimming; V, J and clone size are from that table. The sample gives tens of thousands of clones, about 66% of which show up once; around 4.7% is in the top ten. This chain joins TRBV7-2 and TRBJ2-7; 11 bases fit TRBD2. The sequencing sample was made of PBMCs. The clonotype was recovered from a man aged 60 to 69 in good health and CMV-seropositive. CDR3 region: CASSFSGGVYEQYF. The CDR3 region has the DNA TGTGCCAGCAGCTTTAGCGGGGGGGTTTACGAGCAGTACTTC.